This record looks at one TCR beta chain sequence and its context. The data were taken from a study of control samples from healthy donors and cancer patients. TCRdb's copy holds only in-frame clones and misses some; the assay was immunoSEQ multiplex PCR. The sample shows approximately 180,000 clones, 94% of them seen only once. Sequences were obtained from blood. The receptor was derived from a woman aged 18-29 years in good health.

The CDR3 region has the DNA TGTGCCGTTGCGGGACAGGGGAACACTGAAGCTTTCTTT. Translation gives CAVAGQGNTEAFF. The V and J genes are TRBV10-3 and TRBJ1-1, with TRBD1 matching over 9 bases. The germline CDR1 and CDR2 sequences are ENHRY and SYGVKD. Losses at the gene ends were 11 bases for V and 1 base for J; bases not matched to a gene: 5. This CDR3 spans 13 amino acids.